This T cell receptor (beta chain) stems from a study of blood T cells in healthy people across ages. Whole-study findings and limits: Long-lived donors had more naive CD4+ cells and higher diversity than aged donors.

Remarks on this clonotype: What it binds is unknown.

CDR1 and CDR2 (germline): SGDLS, YYNGEE. The CDR3 totals 16 residues. J gave up 3 bases and V 0 bases, and 4 bases lay outside the gene matches. With a J-beta primer mix and a sample-barcoded 5' primer, a second PCR ran about 6 to 11 cycles. All cDNA molecules were each tagged by a template-switch adaptor with 12 random nucleotides. TCRdb called the 5' RACE reads again in MiXCR, with one record for every CDR3 protein. The sample has 780,000 or so distinct CDR3 sequences, roughly three fifths seen once. The source is a man aged 40-50 years in good health. The sample taken for sequencing was blood. This sequence joins TRBV9 and TRBJ2-1, with 9 bases matching TRBD1. The CDR3 region is CASSVAGQGFYNEQFF. The CDR3 DNA follows: TGTGCCAGCAGCGTAGCGGGACAGGGCTTCTACAATGAGCAGTTCTTC.